The 26 T cell receptor beta chains reported below all come from one sample, sequenced in a study of cytomegalovirus exposure and HLA in healthy donors. Use of 60 Vbeta and 13 Jbeta primers characterized the PCR. Here immunoSEQ multiplex PCR was the method, and the copy in TCRdb shows in-frame clones only, minus some. The repertoire holds about 130,000 clones, with 65% to 80% as singletons. The material sequenced was PBMCs. The receptor set was obtained from a woman aged 55-75 years in good health and CMV-seropositive.

The chain employs TRBV30 and TRBJ2-7, with D perhaps TRBD1 (5 bases). V was clipped by 3 bases and J by 0 bases, with 12 bases between them. In germline, CDR1 is GTSNPN, CDR2 SVGIG (reference sequence). This CDR3 contains 14 residues. In DNA, the CDR3 is TGTGCCTGGAGCTTTCAGGGAAGCTCCTACGAGCAGTACTTC. Protein sequence: CAWSFQGSSYEQYF.

V gene TRBV6-5 combines with J gene TRBJ1-1; D might be TRBD1 (6 bases). The CDR3 runs 14 residues. V dropped 6 bases and J dropped 0 bases, with 11 bases sitting between them. Germline CDR1 MNHEY, CDR2 SVGAGI. This chain's CDR3 is CASRFTGLNTEAFF. CDR3 sequence (DNA): TGTGCCAGCAGATTTACAGGGTTGAACACTGAAGCTTTCTTT.

This sequence joins TRBV7-3 and TRBJ2-5; 7 nucleotides agree with TRBD2. V lost 4 bases, J lost 5 bases, and 10 bases stayed unmatched. The CDR3 has 15 residues. CDR1 and CDR2 from the germline V gene are SGHTA and FQGTGA. CDR3 sequence: CASSSGAGVGETQYF. DNA of the CDR3: TGTGCCAGCAGCTCCGGTGCGGGGGTGGGGGAGACCCAGTACTTC. Complete variable domain (other parts from reference TRBV7-3 and TRBJ2-5): GAGVSQTPSNKVTEKGKYVELRCDPISGHTALYWYRQSLGQGPEFLIYFQGTGAADDSGLPNDRFFAVRPEGSVSTLKIQRTERGDSAVYLCASSSGAGVGETQYFGPGTRLLVL.

This clone occurred a few times. The V call is TRBV4-3, the J call TRBJ2-2; D is possibly TRBD2 (7 bases). Trimming removed 3 bases at V and 1 base at J, with 15 bases between. This CDR3 contains 17 residues. Germline V gene sequence: CDR1 LGHNA, CDR2 YSLEER. The DNA for the CDR3 is TGCGCCAGCAGCCAGACCATAGGGGGGGAGAACACCGGGGAGCTGTTTTTT. Protein: CASSQTIGGENTGELFF.

The chain employs TRBV6-5 and TRBJ1-1; 9 nucleotides match TRBD1. This CDR3 is 15 amino acids long. The germline CDR1 and CDR2 sequences are MNHEY and SVGAGI. V trimming: 2 bases; J trimming: 0 bases; junction bases outside the gene matches: 1. CDR3 loop: CASSYDRGMNTEAFF. CDR3 nucleotide sequence: TGTGCCAGCAGTTACGACAGGGGGATGAACACTGAAGCTTTCTTT.

The gene calls are TRBV9 and TRBJ1-5, with 9 bases identical to TRBD1. Losses at the gene ends were 1 base for V and 4 bases for J; bases not matched to a gene: 3. The CDR3 is 15 amino acids. CDR1 is SGDLS and CDR2 is YYNGEE in the germline V gene. CDR3 nucleotides: TGTGCCAGCAGCGTAACAGGGGGCTCAAATCAGCCCCAGCATTTT. It yields the protein CASSVTGGSNQPQHF.

The rearrangement joins TRBV19 to TRBJ1-5, with a weak D call TRBD1 (5 bases). V was trimmed by 6 bases and J by 2 bases, leaving 14 bases between them. This CDR3 comprises 15 residues. Germline V gene data show CDR1 as LNHDA and CDR2 as SQIVND (reference sequence). CDR3 residues: CASSRAGSGNQPQHF. The CDR3 DNA reads TGTGCCAGTAGCAGGGCAGGATCAGGCAATCAGCCCCAGCATTTT.

The chain combines TRBV5-1 with TRBJ1-6; D perhaps matches TRBD1 (5 bases). The CDR3 has 14 residues. V lost 0 bases and J 6 bases, leaving 7 bases between the germline ends. Germline CDR1 reads SGHRS; CDR2 reads YFSETQ. In nucleotides, the CDR3 is TGCGCCAGCAGCTTGGACAGGTCTAATTCACCCCTCCACTTT. As protein: CASSLDRSNSPLHF.

V gene TRBV29-1 combines with J gene TRBJ1-2, with a tentative D call TRBD1 (5 bases). CDR1 SQVTM and CDR2 ANQGSEA come from the germline V gene. The length of the CDR3 is 12 residues. The germline V and J ends were trimmed by 4 bases and 3 bases, with 9 bases remaining between them. As DNA, the CDR3 is TGCAGCGTTGTTACAGGAGACTATGGCTACACCTTC. Its protein product is CSVVTGDYGYTF.

This clone was detected a few times. This chain uses TRBV4-3 with TRBJ2-7; 7 nucleotides agree with TRBD1. V dropped 3 bases and J dropped 2; count of bases not matched to a gene: 7. This CDR3 spans 15 amino acids. Germline-derived CDR1 and CDR2 are LGHNA and YSLEER. The CDR3 nucleotides read TGCGCCAGCAGCCACCCCGGTCAGGGGGCCTACGAGCAGTACTTC. This translates into CASSHPGQGAYEQYF.

The chain employs TRBV2 and TRBJ2-1, with TRBD1 matching over 7 bases. CDR3 length: 15 residues. CDR1 and CDR2 from the germline V gene are SNHLY and FYNNEI. With 9 bases clipped from V and 0 bases from J, the junction kept 8 bases outside the gene matches. CDR3 sequence reads: CASCVDRSSYNEQFF. The CDR3 bases are TGTGCCAGTTGCGTGGACAGGAGCTCCTACAATGAGCAGTTCTTC.

CDR3 protein: CASSISGQMNTEAFF. The CDR3 DNA follows: TGTGCCAGTAGTATATCTGGGCAGATGAACACTGAAGCTTTCTTT. The rearrangement links TRBV19 to TRBJ1-1; D ambiguous. CDR1 and CDR2 from the germline V gene are LNHDA and SQIVND (reference sequence). Trimming pared 2 bases from V and 0 bases from J, leaving 10 bases between. The CDR3 has 15 residues.

DNA for the CDR3: TGTGCCAGCAGCTTAATCGGGTTATCCTATGGCTACACCTTC. This sequence encodes CASSLIGLSYGYTF. The chain joins TRBV7-9 to TRBJ1-2; D gene unclear. The ends were cut back, 2 bases at V and 4 bases at J, with 11 bases in the middle. There are 14 residues in the CDR3. Germline values: CDR1 SEHNR, CDR2 FQNEAQ (reference sequence).

The rearrangement joins TRBV4-2 to TRBJ2-7; TRBD2 agrees at 8 bases. The V gene end was trimmed by 0 bases and the J gene end by 2 bases; junction bases not matched to a gene: 18. CDR1 is LGHNA, CDR2 YNFKEQ, per germline. CDR3 length: 20 residues. CDR3 residues: CASSQDWGGSGSGITYEQYF. The DNA of the CDR3 is TGTGCCAGCAGCCAAGATTGGGGGGGAAGCGGTAGCGGGATTACCTACGAGCAGTACTTC.

This sequence joins TRBV5-1 and TRBJ1-6; no definite D call. V was pared by 0 bases and J by 10 bases, with 20 bases between. Germline V lookup: CDR1 SGHRS, CDR2 YFSETQ. The CDR3 extends over 17 amino acids. CDR3 sequence (DNA): TGCGCCAGCAGCTTGGGACGGGAAGGAAGGAACTCCTCACCCCTCCACTTT. Protein product: CASSLGREGRNSSPLHF.

The gene calls are TRBV4-2 and TRBJ1-5, with D perhaps matching TRBD1 (6 bases). Trimming shortened V by 0 bases and J by 3 bases, and 9 bases separated the two germline ends. Looked up from germline, CDR1 is LGHNA and CDR2 is YNFKEQ. The CDR3 covers 15 residues. CDR3 nucleotides: TGTGCCAGCAGCCAAGAGTACAGGGCCAATCAGCCCCAGCATTTT. The encoded protein is CASSQEYRANQPQHF.

This rearrangement joins TRBV30 to TRBJ2-5, with no clear D. Germline values: CDR1 GTSNPN, CDR2 SVGIG (reference sequence). The CDR3 loop spans 14 amino acids. V dropped 1 base and J dropped 0 bases, with 9 bases sitting between them. In DNA form, the CDR3 reads TGTGCCTGGAGTGGAACAGTGTACCAAGAGACCCAGTACTTC. As protein: CAWSGTVYQETQYF.

The CDR3: CASSPTPTTGDNYGYTF. As DNA, the CDR3 is TGTGCCAGCTCCCCGACCCCCACGACAGGAGACAACTATGGCTACACCTTC. The rearrangement uses TRBV18 and TRBJ1-2, with D possibly matching TRBD1 (6 bases). The CDR3 totals 17 residues. Germline CDR1 KGHSH, CDR2 LQKENI. V dropped 6 bases and J dropped 2 bases, with 22 bases sitting between them.

The genes are TRBV19 and TRBJ2-1; 14 nucleotides agree with TRBD2. There are 18 residues in the CDR3. Germline V lookup: CDR1 LNHDA, CDR2 SQIVND (reference sequence). J gave up 0 bases and V 4 bases, and 5 bases lay outside the gene matches. The CDR3 spells CASSTGLAGGYSYNEQFF. CDR3 bases: TGTGCCAGTAGTACAGGACTAGCGGGGGGTTACTCCTACAATGAGCAGTTCTTC.

The V and J genes are TRBV29-1 and TRBJ1-5, with a possible D match to TRBD1 (6 bases). The CDR3 is 13 amino acids. V lost 4 bases and J lost 4, with 11 bases in between. Germline-derived CDR1 and CDR2 are SQVTM and ANQGSEA. CDR3 residues: CSVVMGANQPQHF. CDR3 bases: TGCAGCGTTGTAATGGGGGCAAATCAGCCCCAGCATTTT.

This clone was found once. This chain uses TRBV27 with TRBJ1-3, with D unresolved. This CDR3 has 14 residues. Germline V gives CDR1 MNHEY, CDR2 SMNVEV (reference sequence). V lost 11 bases, J lost 0 bases, and 14 bases lay in between. CDR3: CAGHRRDSGNTIYF. The CDR3 region has the DNA TGTGCCGGCCATCGACGGGACTCTGGAAACACCATATATTTT.

This rearrangement joins TRBV9 to TRBJ1-2, with unresolved D. The germline CDR1 and CDR2 sequences are SGDLS and YYNGEE. The V gene lost 3 bases and the J gene lost 7 bases, with 19 bases spanning the gap. CDR3 length: 15 amino acids. The CDR3 DNA reads TGTGCCAGCAGCGAAGGTAACTTAGGCCGGAGTGGCTACACCTTC. Amino acids: CASSEGNLGRSGYTF.

This sequence joins TRBV12-1 and TRBJ1-1. TRBV12-1 is deemed a pseudogene. The CDR3 has 12 amino acids. The CDR3 DNA reads as TGTGCCAGCAGCTTCGGGGAGAATGAAGCTTTCTTT. It codes for CASSFGENEAFF.

The V gene is TRBV27, the J gene TRBJ1-2, with D possibly matching TRBD1 (5 bases). This CDR3 has 15 amino acids. The germline V gene encodes CDR1 MNHEY and CDR2 SMNVEV (reference sequence). Trimming left V 3 bases short and J 8 bases short, with 19 bases between. The CDR3, as DNA: TGTGCCAGCAGTTTGGGAGGGGTCTTATTTGGGGGCTACACCTTC. Translation gives CASSLGGVLFGGYTF.

The chain is built from TRBV7-2 and TRBJ1-3; 10 nucleotides align to TRBD1. CDR1 and CDR2 (germline): SGHTA, FQGNSA. This CDR3 is 15 amino acids long. The V segment lost 5 bases and the J segment 2 bases; nucleotides outside the gene matches: 3. The CDR3 nucleotides are TGTGCCAGCAGCCACGACAGGGGGCCTGGAAACACCATATATTTT. It is translated as CASSHDRGPGNTIYF.

This clone was counted a few times. The CDR3 DNA follows: TGTGCCAGCAGCGAACAGGGACAGCCAGCCACAGATACGCAGTATTTT. This codes for CASSEQGQPATDTQYF. The J gene is TRBJ2-3, the V gene TRBV5-6, with TRBD1 matching 7 bases. Germline loops: CDR1 SGHDT, CDR2 YYEEEE. The CDR3 consists of 16 residues. With 4 bases clipped from V and 2 bases from J, the junction kept 10 bases outside the gene matches.